The sequence of this T cell receptor beta chain was determined in a study of tumor-infiltrating lymphocytes in oesophageal squamous cell carcinoma. Using its own MiXCR run on the PCR reads, TCRdb lists one record per CDR3 protein. The repertoire consists of thousands of distinct CDR3 sequences, with around 16% occurring once and the leading ten covering about 13%. Per the germline V gene, CDR1 is DFQATT and CDR2 is SNEGSKA (reference sequence). The CDR3 runs 16 residues. Source material: blood. The V and J genes are TRBV20-1 and TRBJ2-1; a weak D match, TRBD2 (5 bases). The J call is doubtful: the DNA matches TRBJ2-7 better. The clonotype originates from a male donor with esophageal squamous cell carcinoma. In DNA form, the CDR3 reads TGCAGTGCTAGGCCTACTAGGGCGGGCTCCTACAATGAGCAGTACTTC. This gives the protein CSARPTRAGSYNEQYF.